A selection of T cell receptor beta chains follows, all from one sample in a study of molecular identifiers for immune sequencing clone quantification. TCRdb fed the PCR reads into MiXCR, producing one record per CDR3 protein. The table has approximately 500,000 distinct CDR3 sequences, around 23% seen once. Sequences were obtained from naive CD8+ T cells from blood, with Jurkat cell RNA spiked in. These receptors were taken from a human donor in good health. Some libraries in this study had Jurkat cell RNA spiked in. CDR3s include the opening cysteine and the closing phenylalanine or tryptophan. Fields, in order: D gene, CDR3 length, clone size, J gene, V gene, CDR3 DNA, CDR3 protein. D genes are given only for firm matches. Only some rows state a clone size, as once, few, many or a class for expanded clones.

d_gene: -; len: 12; abundance: many; j_gene: TRBJ2-7; v_gene: TRBV19; CDR3nt: TGTGCCAGTAGTATAGCGGGGGACGAGCAGTACTTC; CDR3aa: CASSIAGDEQYF
d_gene: -; len: 17; abundance: few; j_gene: TRBJ2-1; v_gene: TRBV4-2; CDR3nt: TGTGCCAGCAGCCAAGACCCGACACACAGCTCCTACAATGAGCAGTTCTTC; CDR3aa: CASSQDPTHSSYNEQFF
d_gene: -; len: 16; abundance: -; j_gene: TRBJ2-1; v_gene: TRBV6-1; CDR3nt: TGTGCCAGCAGTACCCTCCAGGGGACCTCCTACAATGAGCAGTTCTTC; CDR3aa: CASSTLQGTSYNEQFF
d_gene: -; len: 15; abundance: many; j_gene: TRBJ2-3; v_gene: TRBV27; CDR3nt: TGTGCCAGCACTACCCCGGGCGGCTCCACAGATACGCAGTATTTT; CDR3aa: CASTTPGGSTDTQYF
d_gene: -; len: 12; abundance: -; j_gene: TRBJ2-1; v_gene: TRBV7-2; CDR3nt: TGTGCCAGCAGCTTGACGCACAATGAGCAGTTCTTC; CDR3aa: CASSLTHNEQFF
d_gene: -; len: 17; abundance: many; j_gene: TRBJ1-1; v_gene: TRBV12-3/TRBV12-4; CDR3nt: TGTGCCAGCAGTTTAGTCACCGGGGAGTTAGAGAACACTGAAGCTTTCTTT; CDR3aa: CASSLVTGELENTEAFF
d_gene: -; len: 14; abundance: many; j_gene: TRBJ2-3; v_gene: TRBV5-4; CDR3nt: TGTGCCAGCAGCTTCGACGTAAGCACAGATACGCAGTATTTT; CDR3aa: CASSFDVSTDTQYF
d_gene: TRBD2; len: 15; abundance: -; j_gene: TRBJ2-7; v_gene: TRBV5-3; CDR3nt: TGTGCCAGCAGCTCGATCGGGGGGGGCCAATACGAGCAGTACTTC; CDR3aa: CASSSIGGGQYEQYF
d_gene: TRBD1; len: 14; abundance: -; j_gene: TRBJ1-3; v_gene: TRBV19; CDR3nt: TGTGCCAGTGGACAGGGACCGGCTGGAAACACCATATATTTT; CDR3aa: CASGQGPAGNTIYF
d_gene: TRBD1; len: 16; abundance: -; j_gene: TRBJ1-3; v_gene: TRBV7-8; CDR3nt: TGTGCCAGCAGCTTAACCGGAGACAGGGACGCAAACACCATATATTTT; CDR3aa: CASSLTGDRDANTIYF